The rows below give T cell receptor beta chains drawn from one sample of a study of cytomegalovirus exposure and HLA in healthy donors. Clones were read by immunoSEQ multiplex PCR, and TCRdb kept only the in-frame ones, dropping some. Here the sample spans 210,000 or so clones, more than 65% being singletons. The specimen sequenced was PBMCs. These receptors came from a man between 18 and 35 years old in good health and CMV-seronegative. Both conserved end residues are part of each CDR3. A D gene is named only where the DNA matches it firmly. Expanded clones are given a class, and other clones once, few, many or no size at all.

v_call,d_call,cdr3_length,j_call,clone_size,cdr3_nt,cdr3_aa
TRBV18,-,14,TRBJ2-1,-,TGTGCCAGCTCACCGAGTAGGTGGGCCAATGAGCAGTTCTTC,CASSPSRWANEQFF
TRBV30,TRBD2,17,TRBJ2-5,-,TGTGCCTGGAGCACAGTCCTGACTAGCGGGAGGGTAGAGACCCAGTACTTC,CAWSTVLTSGRVETQYF
TRBV30,-,13,TRBJ1-1,few,TGTGCCTGGAGCGTAACAGTAAACACTGAGGCTTTCTTT,CAWSVTVNTEAFF
TRBV2,-,17,TRBJ1-4,-,TGTGCCAGCAGTGAAGTCTGGGGCCCGGAAATTAATGAAAAACTGTTTTTT,CASSEVWGPEINEKLFF
TRBV29-1,TRBD2,15,TRBJ2-7,-,TGCAGCGTTGTTTACCGTGGCGGGAGTCCGAACGAGCAGTACTTC,CSVVYRGGSPNEQYF
TRBV15,TRBD2,14,TRBJ2-3,-,TGTGCCACCAGCAGGGGCGGGGGAACAGATACGCAGTATTTT,CATSRGGGTDTQYF
TRBV19,TRBD2,18,TRBJ2-1,-,TGTGCCAGTAGTACCGGGACTAGCGGGAGGTTCGGCTACAATGAGCAGTTCTTC,CASSTGTSGRFGYNEQFF
TRBV28,-,14,TRBJ2-2,-,TGTGCCAGCAATGGTACACCAGGCACCGGGGAGCTGTTTTTT,CASNGTPGTGELFF
TRBV7-9,-,12,TRBJ1-1,few,TGTGCCAGCACCCAGATAAGGGGTGAAGCTTTCTTT,CASTQIRGEAFF
TRBV7-3,-,14,TRBJ2-1,-,TGTGCCAGCAGCCCCGGACAGCATTACAATGAGCAGTTCTTC,CASSPGQHYNEQFF
TRBV7-9,TRBD1,14,TRBJ1-1,-,TGTGCCAGCAGCTCCCAGACAGGGGGCACTGAAGCTTTCTTT,CASSSQTGGTEAFF
TRBV29-1,TRBD1,14,TRBJ2-7,-,TGCAGCGTCAAAGATCGGACAGGTCCCTCCGAGCAGTACTTC,CSVKDRTGPSEQYF
TRBV10-2,TRBD1,14,TRBJ1-1,-,TGCGCCAGCAGGACAGGGTCAATGAACGCTGAAGCTTTCTTT,CASRTGSMNAEAFF
TRBV7-6,TRBD2,16,TRBJ2-5,-,TGTGCCAGCTGCCCCTCCAGCGGGAGTACTATGGAGACCCAGTACTTC,CASCPSSGSTMETQYF
TRBV2,-,13,TRBJ1-3,-,TGTGCCAGCAGTGAACCGGGTGGAAACACCATATATTTT,CASSEPGGNTIYF
TRBV4-1,TRBD1,19,TRBJ2-7,-,TGCGCCAGCAGCCAAGTCAGACAGGGGGCAGTTGCCCTCTCCTACGAGCAGTACTTC,CASSQVRQGAVALSYEQYF